Listed below are T cell receptor beta chains from one sample, sequenced in a study of blood T cell repertoires in COVID-19. Assay used: immunoSEQ multiplex PCR; TCRdb lists only in-frame clones, some missing. The data show under 200,000 clones, around 87% seen once. Source material: peripheral blood. All receptors come from a man between 60 and 70 years old with COVID-19, enrolled during active disease. The CDR3 runs from the conserved cysteine through the conserved F or W. The D gene is left open where the match is weak. The listing skips clone size in some rows; elsewhere it reads once, few, many or a size class.

J gene,clone size,D gene,V gene,CDR3 protein,CDR3 DNA
TRBJ1-5,once,-,TRBV10-2,CASTGTGNQPQHF,TGCGCCAGCACGGGGACTGGTAATCAGCCCCAGCATTTT
TRBJ2-3,-,TRBD2,TRBV5-1,CASSLRPSGGPSTDTQYF,TGCGCCAGCAGCTTGAGGCCTAGCGGGGGACCTAGCACAGATACGCAGTATTTT
TRBJ1-1,-,-,TRBV4-1,CASSQGRTVTEAFF,TGCGCCAGCAGCCAAGGAAGGACAGTCACTGAAGCTTTCTTT
TRBJ1-5,-,-,TRBV7-8,CASSAAQGQPQHF,TGTGCCAGCAGCGCGGCCCAAGGTCAGCCCCAGCATTTT
TRBJ2-1,-,-,TRBV19,CASNIDGRYNEQFF,TGTGCCAGTAATATTGACGGGAGATACAATGAGCAGTTCTTC
TRBJ1-5,-,-,TRBV6-5,CASSPDRRRNQPQHF,TGTGCCAGCAGTCCAGACAGGCGGCGAAATCAGCCCCAGCATTTT
TRBJ2-5,-,TRBD2,TRBV3-1/TRBV3-2,CASSQRTFGGETQYF,TGTGCCAGCAGCCAACGGACCTTCGGGGGGGAGACCCAGTACTTC
TRBJ2-7,-,-,TRBV10-1,CASSEMRFYEQYF,TGCGCCAGCAGTGAGATGAGGTTCTACGAGCAGTACTTC
TRBJ1-3,-,TRBD1,TRBV24-1,CATSDSGQGFSGNTIYF,TGTGCCACCAGTGATTCGGGACAGGGGTTCTCTGGAAACACCATATATTTT
TRBJ2-3,-,TRBD2,TRBV7-2,CASSQGLAGDKYF,TGTGCCAGCAGCCAGGGACTAGCGGGGGATAAGTATTTT
TRBJ2-5,-,TRBD1,TRBV7-7,CASSRAARGWQETQYF,TGTGCTAGCAGTAGGGCGGCCAGGGGGTGGCAAGAGACCCAGTACTTC
TRBJ1-2,-,-,TRBV12-3/TRBV12-4,CASSFVGADYTF,TGTGCCAGCAGTTTTGTAGGCGCGGACTACACCTTC
TRBJ1-1,few,-,TRBV6-2/TRBV6-3,CASSYGGGTEAFF,TGTGCCAGCAGTTACGGGGGCGGCACTGAAGCTTTCTTT
TRBJ1-1,-,TRBD1,TRBV18,CASSSRQGASSGTEAFF,TGTGCCAGCTCATCGAGACAGGGGGCGTCTTCGGGCACTGAAGCTTTCTTT
TRBJ2-5,-,-,TRBV6-5,CASSYSSGETQYF,TGTGCCAGCAGTTACTCCTCGGGAGAGACCCAGTACTTC
TRBJ2-7,-,-,TRBV4-1,CASSQAPQGMYEQYF,TGCGCCAGCAGCCAAGCCCCCCAGGGGATGTACGAGCAGTACTTC
TRBJ2-3,-,-,TRBV24-1,CATSDPDSASTDTQYF,TGTGCCACCAGTGATCCGGACAGCGCGAGCACAGATACGCAGTATTTT
TRBJ1-2,-,TRBD1,TRBV18,CASSPQGALGYTF,TGTGCCAGCTCACCGCAGGGGGCTTTAGGCTACACCTTC
TRBJ2-5,-,-,TRBV24-1,CATSDFQGGGVQETQYF,TGTGCCACCAGTGATTTCCAGGGTGGTGGGGTCCAAGAGACCCAGTACTTC
TRBJ1-2,-,-,TRBV7-9,CASSFPIAYGYTF,TGTGCCAGCAGCTTCCCCATAGCCTATGGCTACACCTTC
TRBJ1-2,-,-,TRBV7-9,CASSSGSQGGYTF,TGTGCCAGCAGCTCCGGGTCCCAAGGAGGCTACACCTTC
TRBJ1-6,-,-,TRBV30,CAWTLGGNSPLHF,TGTGCCTGGACCTTGGGCGGGAATTCACCCCTCCACTTT
TRBJ2-7,once,TRBD1,TRBV5-1,CASSRRQGTYEQYF,TGCGCCAGCAGCCGGAGACAGGGGACCTACGAGCAGTACTTC
TRBJ1-2,-,TRBD1,TRBV24-1,CATSDGTGIFGGYTF,TGTGCCACCAGTGATGGGACAGGGATTTTCGGGGGCTACACCTTC
TRBJ2-2,-,-,TRBV9,CASSVATNTGELFF,TGTGCCAGCAGCGTAGCCACGAACACCGGGGAGCTGTTTTTT
TRBJ1-1,-,TRBD1,TRBV5-1,CASSLGMLQGALREAFF,TGCGCCAGCAGCTTGGGAATGTTGCAGGGGGCGCTGAGAGAAGCTTTCTTT
TRBJ2-7,few,TRBD1,TRBV19,CASSPSGRGLLTYEQYF,TGTGCCAGTAGTCCCTCGGGTAGGGGGCTCCTGACCTACGAGCAGTACTTC
TRBJ1-6,-,TRBD1,TRBV9,CASSIRTGANSPLHF,TGTGCCAGCAGCATCAGGACAGGTGCCAATTCACCCCTCCACTTT
TRBJ2-1,many,-,TRBV5-6,CASSGLEQFF,TGTGCCAGCAGCGGACTAGAGCAGTTCTTC
TRBJ1-2,-,TRBD1,TRBV18,CASSPLAGTGTNYGYTF,TGTGCCAGCTCACCCCTCGCCGGGACAGGGACTAACTATGGCTACACCTTC
TRBJ2-3,once,-,TRBV12-3/TRBV12-4,CATSEGTDTQYF,TGTGCCACTTCGGAGGGCACAGATACGCAGTATTTT
TRBJ1-6,-,-,TRBV4-1,CASSQQVGQANSPLHF,TGCGCCAGCAGCCAACAGGTGGGGCAGGCTAATTCACCCCTCCACTTT
TRBJ1-2,-,-,TRBV19,CASSVAQGTNYGYTF,TGTGCCAGTAGTGTTGCACAGGGAACTAACTATGGCTACACCTTC
TRBJ1-2,-,TRBD1,TRBV6-5,CASSYRGQGRYGYTF,TGTGCCAGCAGTTACCGGGGACAGGGAAGATATGGCTACACCTTC
TRBJ2-2,once,TRBD1,TRBV24-1,CATSGPSGTGTGELFF,TGTGCCACCAGTGGTCCCTCCGGGACAGGGACCGGGGAGCTGTTTTTT
TRBJ2-5,-,TRBD2,TRBV7-7,CASSRTGLAGQETQYF,TGTGCTAGCAGCCGCACTGGACTAGCGGGCCAAGAGACCCAGTACTTC
TRBJ2-1,-,-,TRBV6-5,CASSKDRRGYNEQFF,TGTGCCAGCAGCAAGGACAGGCGGGGCTACAATGAGCAGTTCTTC
TRBJ1-2,-,-,TRBV4-3,CASSQGGGDYGYTF,TGCGCCAGCAGCCAGGGGGGAGGGGACTATGGCTACACCTTC
TRBJ2-1,-,-,TRBV4-3,CASSPYGTGSSYNEQFF,TGCGCCAGCAGCCCCTACGGAACAGGGAGCTCCTACAATGAGCAGTTCTTC
TRBJ1-1,-,TRBD1,TRBV18,CASSPRGTGKGTEAFF,TGTGCCAGCTCACCACGAGGGACAGGGAAGGGGACTGAAGCTTTCTTT
TRBJ2-5,-,TRBD2,TRBV5-1,CASSLELAGFETQYF,TGCGCCAGCAGCTTGGAACTAGCGGGGTTTGAGACCCAGTACTTC
TRBJ2-2,-,-,TRBV6-4,CASSGQGSGELFF,TGTGCCAGCAGTGGCCAGGGGTCCGGGGAGCTGTTTTTT
TRBJ2-4,-,TRBD1,TRBV6-2/TRBV6-3,CASSWSGTGGSIQYF,TGTGCCAGCAGCTGGTCCGGGACAGGGGGTAGCATTCAGTACTTC
TRBJ1-5,once,TRBD1,TRBV30,CAWSKGQEERGISNQPQHF,TGTGCCTGGAGTAAGGGACAGGAGGAGCGGGGAATTAGCAATCAGCCCCAGCATTTT
TRBJ1-2,-,-,TRBV15,CATSREQGGYGYTF,TGTGCCACCAGCAGAGAGCAGGGAGGTTATGGCTACACCTTC
TRBJ1-6,-,-,TRBV11-3,CASSYSGYNSPLHF,TGTGCCAGCAGCTACAGTGGCTATAATTCACCCCTCCACTTT
TRBJ2-5,once,TRBD1,TRBV19,CASSRDRGETQYF,TGTGCCAGTAGTCGGGACAGGGGGGAGACCCAGTACTTC
TRBJ2-7,-,-,TRBV4-2,CASSQGAGRDVYEQYF,TGTGCCAGCAGCCAAGGGGCAGGTCGAGACGTCTACGAGCAGTACTTC
TRBJ1-1,-,-,TRBV19,CASSPRGGVEAFF,TGTGCCAGTAGTCCAAGAGGGGGGGTTGAAGCTTTCTTT
TRBJ1-1,-,TRBD1,TRBV7-8,CASSNRGQNTEAFF,TGTGCCAGCAGTAACAGGGGACAGAACACTGAAGCTTTCTTT
TRBJ2-1,-,TRBD2,TRBV18,CASSPTPLAGFTSSYNEQFF,TGTGCCAGCTCACCAACCCCCCTAGCGGGATTTACTAGCTCCTACAATGAGCAGTTCTTC
TRBJ1-2,-,-,TRBV28,CASSLDSYGYTF,TGTGCCAGCAGTTTGGACAGCTATGGCTACACCTTC
TRBJ1-2,-,TRBD1,TRBV19,CASSPRQGDGYTF,TGTGCCAGTAGTCCCCGGCAGGGGGATGGCTACACCTTC
TRBJ1-5,-,TRBD1,TRBV5-4,CASSADRGNQPQHF,TGTGCCAGCAGCGCCGACAGGGGTAATCAGCCCCAGCATTTT
TRBJ2-7,-,-,TRBV3-1/TRBV3-2,CASSQGGEQYF,TGTGCCAGCAGCCAAGGAGGAGAGCAGTACTTC
TRBJ2-1,-,-,TRBV15,CATSRDILGSYNEQFF,TGTGCCACCAGCAGAGACATTCTAGGCTCCTACAATGAGCAGTTCTTC
TRBJ2-5,-,-,TRBV5-1,CASSPTPTRAGETQYF,TGCGCCAGCAGCCCCACACCAACTAGGGCTGGGGAGACCCAGTACTTC
TRBJ2-2,-,TRBD2,TRBV20-1,CSASQRGGRGTGELFF,TGCAGTGCTAGTCAGCGGGGGGGCCGCGGCACCGGGGAGCTGTTTTTT
TRBJ1-1,-,-,TRBV19,CASSQGTSTMRAFF,TGTGCCAGTAGTCAAGGGACATCAACAATGCGAGCTTTCTTT